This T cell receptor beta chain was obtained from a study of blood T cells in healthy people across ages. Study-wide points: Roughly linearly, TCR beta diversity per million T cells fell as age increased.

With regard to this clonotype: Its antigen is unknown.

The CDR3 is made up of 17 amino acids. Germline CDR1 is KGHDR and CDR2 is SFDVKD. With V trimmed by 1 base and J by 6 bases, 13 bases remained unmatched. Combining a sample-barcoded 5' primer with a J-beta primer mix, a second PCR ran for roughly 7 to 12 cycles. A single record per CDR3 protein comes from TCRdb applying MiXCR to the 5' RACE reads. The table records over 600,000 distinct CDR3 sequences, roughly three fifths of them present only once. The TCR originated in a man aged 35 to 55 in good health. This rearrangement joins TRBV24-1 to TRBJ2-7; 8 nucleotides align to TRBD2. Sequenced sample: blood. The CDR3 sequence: CATSDFRREGLSGEQYF. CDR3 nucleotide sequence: TGTGCCACCAGTGATTTCCGACGGGAGGGCCTATCGGGCGAGCAGTACTTC.